This TCR beta chain was sequenced in a study of cytomegalovirus exposure and HLA in healthy donors. Study summary: HLA-typed donors were the source of about 85 million unique TCRs, which an early data release held. Study results and caveats: TCR beta V- and J-gene trimming was later associated with a missense DCLRE1C variant. Later analysis suggested links between common viral pathogens and several top significant clusters.

The PCR was carried out with 60 Vbeta primers and 13 Jbeta primers. Assay: immunoSEQ multiplex PCR; the TCRdb copy retains only in-frame clones and omits some. Of approximately 170,000 clones listed, more than 75% are singletons. About this clone itself: No antigen is known for it.

With 2 bases removed from V and 1 base from J, the gap between germline ends came to 6 bases. This CDR3 region has 13 residues. Germline V gene lookup returns CDR1 SGHRS and CDR2 YFSETQ. Unrecorded immune exposures were likely, despite nominal health at sampling. The TCR comes from a man between 25 and 39 years old in good health and CMV-seropositive. Sequences were obtained from PBMCs. The chain couples TRBV5-1 to TRBJ1-1; no firm D call. The CDR3 is CASSFTRNTEAFF. The CDR3 nucleotides are TGCGCCAGCAGCTTTACAAGGAACACTGAAGCTTTCTTT.